This T cell receptor (beta chain) was identified in a study of blood T cells in healthy people across ages. Background on the study: Every two T cells gave about one barcoded beta molecule via template switching. Study observations and caveats: Considered underestimates were the diversity estimates obtained from one million T cells.

A second 7 to 11 cycle PCR used barcoded and J-beta primers. With 12 random nucleotides, a template-switch adaptor tagged each individual cDNA molecule. TCRdb re-called the 5' RACE reads with MiXCR, one entry per CDR3 protein. The sample shows about 830,000 distinct CDR3 sequences, around 62% of them seen only once. Germline V gene sequence: CDR1 KGHSH, CDR2 LQKENI. V lost 0 bases and J lost 6; bases outside the gene matches: 14. CDR3 size: 18 residues. Regarding this clonotype: Its antigen is currently unknown.

The donors, aged roughly 6 to 95, were healthy Caucasians from Russia. The sample taken for sequencing was blood. The source of this sequence is a man aged 25-45 years in good health. The chain links TRBV18 to TRBJ2-1; 7 bases map to TRBD2. CDR3 nucleotides: TGTGCCAGCTCACCACCAAACGGACCGGGGGGTACTCGCAATGAGCAGTTCTTC. It encodes CASSPPNGPGGTRNEQFF.